One sample yielded the 29 T cell receptor beta chains listed below, sequenced in a study of T cell responses to AZD1222 COVID-19 vaccine. Sequencing was performed with immunoSEQ multiplex PCR; in TCRdb, only in-frame clones are kept and a portion is missing. Of roughly 100,000 clones listed, around 80% are singletons. The sample was peripheral blood, taken on day 0 of AZD1222 vaccination. Source of these receptors: an adult in good health.

V gene TRBV3-1 (or the pseudogene TRBV3-2) combines with J gene TRBJ2-3, with TRBD2 matching over 7 bases. The CDR3 extends over 19 amino acids. The germline gives CDR1 LGHDT, CDR2 YNNKEL (reference sequence). V was pared by 3 bases and J by 0 bases, with 15 bases of the junction left unmatched. In DNA, the CDR3 is TGTGCCAGCAGCCAGGTTTTGGCCGGGGGGAGGAGCAGCACAGATACGCAGTATTTT. Its protein product is CASSQVLAGGRSSTDTQYF.

The chain combines TRBV5-8 with TRBJ1-3; D gene unclear. The V end was cut by 4 bases, the J end by 0 bases, with 20 bases between. CDR3 length: 18 amino acids. CDR1 and CDR2 (germline): SGHTS, YDEGEE. The CDR3 loop reads CASSSIRGSRYSGNTIYF. The CDR3 DNA reads TGTGCCAGCAGCAGCATACGGGGTAGCAGGTACTCTGGAAACACCATATATTTT.

For this clone: Within the sample, other DNA sequences also encode this same CDR3. The V call is TRBV30, the J call TRBJ1-1; D unclear. V lost 3 bases and J 1 base, leaving 3 bases between the germline ends. Germline V gene sequence: CDR1 GTSNPN, CDR2 SVGIG (reference sequence). CDR3 size: 11 residues. The CDR3 here is CAWSRNTEAFF. The DNA for the CDR3 is TGTGCCTGGAGCCGGAACACTGAAGCTTTCTTT.

The rearrangement uses TRBV5-1 and TRBJ2-7, with D unclear. V was cut by 1 base and J by 3 bases, with 11 bases left in between. CDR3 size: 14 residues. Looked up from germline, CDR1 is SGHRS and CDR2 is YFSETQ. CDR3 sequence reads: CASSLYSSVYEQYF. In DNA form, the CDR3 reads TGCGCCAGCAGCTTGTACAGCAGCGTCTACGAGCAGTACTTC.

This clone has only one observation. J is TRBJ1-2 and V is TRBV10-1; possible D gene TRBD1, 5 bases. This CDR3 is 17 amino acids long. Trimming removed 2 bases at V and 7 bases at J, with 23 bases between. Germline V lookup: CDR1 WNHNN, CDR2 SYGVQD (reference sequence). As DNA, the CDR3 is TGCGCCAGCAGTGAGAAGGAAGGGACTCCCCCGATATGTGGCTACACCTTC. This codes for CASSEKEGTPPICGYTF.

The genes are TRBV3-1 (or the pseudogene TRBV3-2) and TRBJ2-7; 9 bases fit TRBD1. Germline V gene data show CDR1 as LGHDT and CDR2 as YNNKEL (reference sequence). The CDR3 length is 14 residues. With 3 bases clipped from V and 5 bases from J, the junction kept 5 bases outside the gene matches. The CDR3 bases are TGTGCCAGCAGCCACGGGGACAGGGAGCACGAGCAGTACTTC. Its protein product is CASSHGDREHEQYF.

V usage is TRBV6-5 and J usage is TRBJ1-5; 9 bases are a match to TRBD1. J was trimmed by 4 bases and V by 6 bases; bases with no gene match: 7. The germline gives CDR1 MNHEY, CDR2 SVGAGI. This CDR3 is built from 15 residues. The CDR3, as DNA: TGTGCCAGCAGCTCCGGGACAGGGAATAATCAGCCCCAGCATTTT. Translated: CASSSGTGNNQPQHF.

The rearrangement links TRBV5-8 to TRBJ2-3; D is perhaps TRBD2 (6 bases). The V gene's germline CDR1 is SGHTS and CDR2 YDEGEE. Trimming stripped 3 bases from V and 5 bases from J, with 13 bases between. The CDR3 is made up of 14 amino acids. This CDR3 is CASSSGLGGDTQYF. The CDR3 DNA sequence: TGTGCCAGCAGCTCAGGACTGGGGGGAGATACGCAGTATTTT.

The chain employs TRBV25-1 and TRBJ1-1; 7 positions match TRBD1. The CDR3 runs to 14 residues. CDR1 and CDR2 (germline): MGHDK, SYGVNS. The V gene end was trimmed by 6 bases and the J gene end by 4 bases; junction bases not matched to a gene: 8. The CDR3 bases are TGTGCCAGCAGCCCTCAGGGGGAGGGCACTGAAGCTTTCTTT. Protein product: CASSPQGEGTEAFF.

V and J are TRBV10-3 and TRBJ1-2; a possible D gene is TRBD1 (5 bases). This CDR3 contains 14 residues. Germline V gene data show CDR1 as ENHRY and CDR2 as SYGVKD. Trimming left V 9 bases short and J 4 bases short, with 18 bases between. The CDR3, as DNA: TGTGCCATAAAACCCGACGGGGGTGGCTATGGCTACACCTTC. This translates into CAIKPDGGGYGYTF.

This rearrangement joins TRBV12-3 or TRBV12-4 to TRBJ1-1; D not certain. The CDR3 sequence is 13 residues long. Trimming removed 3 bases from V and 0 bases from J, with 5 bases in between. The CDR3 spells CASSFRLNTEAFF. The DNA of the CDR3 is TGTGCCAGCAGTTTTCGACTGAACACTGAAGCTTTCTTT.

The chain links TRBV19 to TRBJ1-4, with a possible D match to TRBD1 (6 bases). Germline V CDR1 and CDR2: LNHDA, SQIVND (reference sequence). V was trimmed by 0 bases and J by 8 bases, leaving 16 bases between them. The length of the CDR3 is 16 residues. CDR3 region: CASSIDHQGLGEKLFF. The CDR3 DNA sequence: TGTGCCAGTAGTATAGATCATCAGGGGTTGGGCGAAAAACTGTTTTTT.

Concerning this clone: This same CDR3 is encoded by further DNA sequences in the sample. The chain carries TRBV5-1 and TRBJ2-3, with unresolved D. The germline V gene encodes CDR1 SGHRS and CDR2 YFSETQ. The ends were cut back, 2 bases at V and 1 base at J, with 2 bases in the middle. This CDR3 has 12 residues. The CDR3 bases are TGCGCCAGCAGCTTTGGCACAGATACGCAGTATTTT. It yields the protein CASSFGTDTQYF.

Points on this clone: The junction and the germline gene differ at one end; a read error may be behind it. V gene TRBV11-2 combines with J gene TRBJ1-1; unclear D gene. CDR1 is SGHAT and CDR2 is FQNNGV in the germline V gene. The CDR3 spans 15 residues. DNA for the CDR3: TGTGCCAGCAGCCTAGACGGAGCGGGTTTTACTGAAGCTTTCTTT. It codes for CASSLDGAGFTEAFF.

The gene calls are TRBV20-1 and TRBJ2-3; D is undetermined. This CDR3 region has 11 residues. The V end lost 5 bases, the J end lost 6 bases, and 9 bases lay between the germline ends. Germline CDR1 is DFQATT and CDR2 is SNEGSKA (reference sequence). The chain's CDR3 is CSAYSRDTQYF. The CDR3 coding sequence is TGCAGTGCTTACTCCAGGGATACGCAGTATTTT.

The table lists this clone with a count of one. The V gene is TRBV19, the J gene TRBJ1-2; D might be TRBD1 (5 bases). Between the trimmed V and J ends, which lost 3 bases and 7 bases, there was a span of 15 bases. The CDR3 totals 14 residues. Germline-derived CDR1 and CDR2 are LNHDA and SQIVND (reference sequence). The CDR3 here is CASSIAGRGVGYTF. The CDR3 DNA is TGTGCCAGTAGTATTGCAGGGAGAGGAGTTGGCTACACCTTC. Full variable domain (missing parts from reference TRBV19 and TRBJ1-2): DGGITQSPKYLFRKEGQNVTLSCEQNLNHDAMYWYRQDPGQGLRLIYYSQIVNDFQKGDIAEGYSVSREKKESFPLTVTSAQKNPTAFYLCASSIAGRGVGYTFGSGTRLTVV.

The chain joins TRBV11-2 to TRBJ2-2; D remains ambiguous. Per germline, CDR1 SGHAT and CDR2 FQNNGV. The CDR3 has 13 residues. The V gene lost 5 bases and the J gene lost 5 bases, with 9 bases spanning the gap. CDR3 region: CASSPIRTGELFF. The CDR3 bases are TGTGCCAGCAGCCCAATCAGAACCGGGGAGCTGTTTTTT.

The V gene is TRBV4-2, the J gene TRBJ2-1; D unclear. V shed 4 bases and J shed 8 bases, with 18 bases lying between them. This CDR3 is 15 amino acids long. Germline CDR1 LGHNA, CDR2 YNFKEQ. The CDR3: CASSRKAIAADEQFF. CDR3 in DNA: TGTGCCAGCAGCCGCAAGGCGATTGCAGCCGATGAGCAGTTCTTC.

The chain is built from TRBV4-3 and TRBJ2-7; D is unresolved. Between the trimmed V and J ends, which lost 1 base and 3 bases, there was a span of 7 bases. Germline V gives CDR1 LGHNA, CDR2 YSLEER. The CDR3 is 13 amino acids. The DNA of the CDR3 is TGCGCCAGCAGCCAAGTCGGCAGCTACGAGCAGTACTTC. This sequence encodes CASSQVGSYEQYF.

The V gene is TRBV7-2, the J gene TRBJ2-7, with 8 bases that match TRBD1. Germline V gene sequence: CDR1 SGHTA, CDR2 FQGNSA. The CDR3 sequence is 15 residues long. V was clipped by 1 base and J by 4 bases; unmatched bases: 6. CDR3 residues: CASSLGSDRGYEQYF. CDR3 in DNA: TGTGCCAGCAGCTTAGGGTCAGACAGGGGTTACGAGCAGTACTTC. Using reference TRBV7-2 and TRBJ2-7 for the parts outside the CDR3, the full variable domain is GAGVSQSPSNKVTEKGKDVELRCDPISGHTALYWYRQSLGQGLEFLIYFQGNSAPDKSGLPSDRFSAERTGGSVSTLTIQRTQQEDSAVYLCASSLGSDRGYEQYFGPGTRLTVT.

This rearrangement joins TRBV12-3 or TRBV12-4 to TRBJ1-3; TRBD1 might be the D (6 bases). The CDR3 is made up of 13 amino acids. V lost 7 bases to trimming and J lost 2 bases, with 9 bases between them. The CDR3 sequence: CASNPGAGNTIYF. CDR3 nucleotide sequence: TGTGCCAGCAACCCAGGGGCTGGAAACACCATATATTTT.

The V call is TRBV11-1, the J call TRBJ1-1; D gene unclear. Germline CDR1 is SGHAT and CDR2 is FQDESV (reference sequence). The CDR3 contains 15 residues. V lost 2 bases and J 4 bases, leaving 14 bases between the germline ends. In nucleotides, the CDR3 is TGTGCCAGCAGCTTATCTCCGGGTTCCGGCACTGAAGCTTTCTTT. As protein: CASSLSPGSGTEAFF.

The chain has TRBV7-2 and TRBJ2-3, with 9 bases fitting TRBD1. Trimming removed 3 bases from V and 1 base from J; junction bases left unmatched: 2. Germline CDR1 SGHTA, CDR2 FQGNSA. The CDR3 runs 15 residues. The CDR3 bases are TGTGCCAGCAGCTTGGACAGGGGAGGCACAGATACGCAGTATTTT. Translation gives CASSLDRGGTDTQYF.

V usage is TRBV12-3 or TRBV12-4 and J usage is TRBJ1-4, with a possible D match to TRBD1 (6 bases). The CDR3 is 13 residues long. V was shortened by 5 bases and J by 8 bases, with 12 bases between the two germline ends. CDR3 in amino acids: CASSRDMREKLFF. CDR3 sequence (DNA): TGTGCCAGCAGTCGGGACATGCGGGAAAAACTGTTTTTT.

The chain links TRBV27 to TRBJ2-7; D may be TRBD1 or TRBD2 (5 bases each). This CDR3 contains 15 residues. V was pared by 3 bases and J by 0 bases, with 12 bases between. Germline-derived CDR1 and CDR2 are MNHEY and SMNVEV (reference sequence). The CDR3 DNA is TGTGCCAGCAGTTTCGGGGCCTCCTTCTCCTACGAGCAGTACTTC. Protein sequence: CASSFGASFSYEQYF.

The CDR3 loop reads CATSRERGGGETQYF. The CDR3 bases are TGTGCCACCAGCAGAGAGCGGGGGGGCGGAGAGACCCAGTACTTC. The V and J genes are TRBV15 and TRBJ2-5; TRBD2 agrees at 9 bases. CDR1 and CDR2 from the germline V gene are LNHNV and YYDKDF (reference sequence). The CDR3 consists of 15 residues. V shed 0 bases, J shed 4 bases, and the junction held 3 bases outside the gene matches.

V and J are TRBV10-3 and TRBJ1-4; D not resolved. Looked up from germline, CDR1 is ENHRY and CDR2 is SYGVKD. The ends were cut back, 7 bases at V and 1 base at J, with 7 bases in the middle. The CDR3 contains 13 residues. In DNA form, the CDR3 reads TGTGCCATCAAGGCGGGAACTAATGAAAAACTGTTTTTT. Its protein is CAIKAGTNEKLFF.

V gene TRBV7-3 combines with J gene TRBJ1-1; D ambiguous. The germline V and J ends were trimmed by 5 bases and 1 base, with 11 bases remaining between them. This CDR3 has 14 residues. Germline CDR1 and CDR2: SGHTA and FQGTGA. The CDR3 DNA reads TGTGCCAGCAGCGCTACTATACGGAACACTGAAGCTTTCTTT. Its translation: CASSATIRNTEAFF.

The chain has TRBV11-2 and TRBJ2-5; tentatively, D is TRBD1 or TRBD2 (6 bases each). Trimming shortened V by 3 bases and J by 4 bases, and 12 bases separated the two germline ends. The CDR3 is 14 residues long. Germline CDR1 SGHAT, CDR2 FQNNGV. This chain's CDR3 is CASSFPGAGETQYF. The CDR3 DNA reads as TGTGCCAGCAGCTTTCCGGGGGCGGGAGAGACCCAGTACTTC. Using reference TRBV11-2 and TRBJ2-5 for the parts outside the CDR3, the full variable domain is EAGVAQSPRYKIIEKRQSVAFWCNPISGHATLYWYQQILGQGPKLLIQFQNNGVVDDSQLPKDRFSAERLKGVDSTLKIQPAKLEDSAVYLCASSFPGAGETQYFGPGTRLLVL.